This TCR beta chain was sequenced in a study of radiotherapy plus CTLA-4 blockade in lung cancer. Study results and caveats: Alongside interferon-beta, early blood T cell clone dynamics were reportedly the best predictor of response. Blood TCR clones of tumor origin expanded after radiotherapy plus ipilimumab.

Germline CDR1 is GTSNPN and CDR2 is SVGIG (reference sequence). With 1 base removed from V and 8 bases from J, the gap between germline ends came to 17 bases. The CDR3 has 14 amino acids. As for this clone: Antigen: not known.

Some clones are missing from TCRdb's copy, which holds only in-frame ones; the method was immunoSEQ multiplex PCR. The sample carries fewer than 70,000 clones, around 80% recorded once. The sample here was peripheral blood, taken from a patient treated with radiotherapy plus ipilimumab. The chain links TRBV30 to TRBJ1-2, with D possibly TRBD1 on 6 matching bases. The clonotype comes from a human donor with non-small cell lung cancer who had a complete response to radiotherapy plus ipilimumab. This CDR3 reads CAWSAQPGAGGYTF. CDR3 coding DNA: TGTGCCTGGAGTGCCCAACCGGGGGCGGGGGGCTACACCTTC.